This is a list of T cell receptor beta chains from one sample in a study of cytomegalovirus exposure and HLA in healthy donors. The assay was immunoSEQ multiplex PCR, and TCRdb's table has in-frame clones only and misses some. The sample lists 85,000 to 130,000 clones, roughly 82% occurring once. The sequenced material came from PBMCs. These receptors came from a woman in her 50s in good health and CMV-seropositive. Both conserved end residues are part of each CDR3. A D gene is named only where the DNA matches it firmly. A row's size may be missing; if present it is once, few, many or a size class.

CDR3aa: CASSQLGLNTEAFF
CDR3nt: TGCGCCAGCAGCCAACTAGGTTTGAACACTGAAGCTTTCTTT
abundance: NA
v_gene: TRBV4-3
d_gene: NA
j_gene: TRBJ1-1

CDR3aa: CSALGQGPNIQYF
CDR3nt: TGCAGCGCCCTGGGGCAGGGGCCAAACATTCAGTACTTC
abundance: NA
v_gene: TRBV29-1
d_gene: NA
j_gene: TRBJ2-4

CDR3aa: CASSLGQGRDYEQYF
CDR3nt: TGTGCCAGCAGCTTAGGTCAGGGTCGGGACTACGAGCAGTACTTC
abundance: NA
v_gene: TRBV13
d_gene: NA
j_gene: TRBJ2-7

CDR3aa: CASSIQGYGTEAFF
CDR3nt: TGTGCCAGTAGTATCCAGGGATATGGCACTGAAGCTTTCTTT
abundance: NA
v_gene: TRBV19
d_gene: NA
j_gene: TRBJ1-1

CDR3aa: CASSLAVGNGAQYEQYF
CDR3nt: TGTGCCAGCAGCTTAGCGGTCGGGAATGGAGCTCAGTACGAGCAGTACTTC
abundance: few
v_gene: TRBV7-9
d_gene: NA
j_gene: TRBJ2-7

CDR3aa: CASSTGHYGYTF
CDR3nt: TGCGCCAGCAGCACCGGACATTATGGCTACACCTTC
abundance: NA
v_gene: TRBV5-1
d_gene: NA
j_gene: TRBJ1-2

CDR3aa: CASSTGGPNYEQYF
CDR3nt: TGTGCCAGCAGCACCGGGGGGCCCAACTACGAGCAGTACTTC
abundance: few
v_gene: TRBV5-6
d_gene: NA
j_gene: TRBJ2-7

CDR3aa: CASSLAKSTEAFF
CDR3nt: TGCGCCAGCAGCTTGGCCAAGAGCACTGAAGCTTTCTTT
abundance: NA
v_gene: TRBV5-1
d_gene: NA
j_gene: TRBJ1-1

CDR3aa: CASSQDSVRSYEQYF
CDR3nt: TGCGCCAGCAGCCAAGATAGCGTCAGATCCTACGAGCAGTACTTC
abundance: few
v_gene: TRBV4-3
d_gene: NA
j_gene: TRBJ2-7

CDR3aa: CASSLGGSGGPEQYF
CDR3nt: TGCGCCAGCAGCTTGGGTGGTAGCGGGGGCCCCGAGCAGTACTTC
abundance: NA
v_gene: TRBV5-1
d_gene: TRBD2
j_gene: TRBJ2-7

CDR3aa: CASSPGRFSNQPQHF
CDR3nt: TGTGCCAGTAGTCCCGGCAGGTTTAGCAATCAGCCCCAGCATTTT
abundance: NA
v_gene: TRBV19
d_gene: NA
j_gene: TRBJ1-5

CDR3aa: CASSQLNSNSPLHF
CDR3nt: TGTGCCAGCAGCCAATTGAACTCCAATTCACCCCTCCACTTT
abundance: NA
v_gene: TRBV4-2
d_gene: NA
j_gene: TRBJ1-6

CDR3aa: CASSFDSKNIQYF
CDR3nt: TGTGCCAGCAGTTTTGACAGCAAAAACATTCAGTACTTC
abundance: few
v_gene: TRBV27
d_gene: NA
j_gene: TRBJ2-4

CDR3aa: CASTSRVGSNQPQHF
CDR3nt: TGTGCCAGCACAAGCAGGGTGGGTTCCAATCAGCCCCAGCATTTT
abundance: NA
v_gene: TRBV28
d_gene: NA
j_gene: TRBJ1-5

CDR3aa: CASSGQGLNEKLFF
CDR3nt: TGTGCCAGCAGCGGACAGGGGCTAAATGAAAAACTGTTTTTT
abundance: NA
v_gene: TRBV7-2
d_gene: TRBD1
j_gene: TRBJ1-4

CDR3aa: CASSQVDSFHEQYF
CDR3nt: TGCGCCAGCAGCCAAGTGGACAGTTTCCACGAGCAGTACTTC
abundance: few
v_gene: TRBV4-3
d_gene: NA
j_gene: TRBJ2-7

CDR3aa: CASSPRRGNEQFF
CDR3nt: TGTGCCAGCTCACCACGCAGGGGGAATGAGCAGTTCTTC
abundance: once
v_gene: TRBV18
d_gene: TRBD1
j_gene: TRBJ2-1

CDR3aa: CASSLDRGQPQHF
CDR3nt: TGCGCCAGCAGCTTAGACAGGGGACAGCCCCAGCATTTT
abundance: NA
v_gene: TRBV5-1
d_gene: TRBD1
j_gene: TRBJ1-5

CDR3aa: CASSRQTGRGNTIYF
CDR3nt: TGTGCCAGCAGTCGTCAAACAGGCCGAGGAAACACCATATATTTT
abundance: NA
v_gene: TRBV2
d_gene: NA
j_gene: TRBJ1-3

CDR3aa: CASSYLGVGTEAFF
CDR3nt: TGTGCCAGCAGTTACTTAGGGGTGGGCACTGAAGCTTTCTTT
abundance: NA
v_gene: TRBV6-5
d_gene: NA
j_gene: TRBJ1-1

CDR3aa: CASSPTVLAKNIQYF
CDR3nt: TGTGCCAGCAGCCCCACAGTATTAGCCAAAAACATTCAGTACTTC
abundance: NA
v_gene: TRBV6-5
d_gene: NA
j_gene: TRBJ2-4

CDR3aa: CASSVIGRGAGELFF
CDR3nt: TGTGCCAGCAGCGTAATAGGAAGAGGAGCTGGGGAGCTGTTTTTT
abundance: NA
v_gene: TRBV9
d_gene: NA
j_gene: TRBJ2-2

CDR3aa: CAWSVETEAFF
CDR3nt: TGTGCCTGGAGTGTAGAGACTGAAGCTTTCTTT
abundance: few
v_gene: TRBV30
d_gene: NA
j_gene: TRBJ1-1

CDR3aa: CASSRDRGQYGYTF
CDR3nt: TGTGCCAGTAGTAGGGACAGGGGGCAATATGGCTACACCTTC
abundance: NA
v_gene: TRBV19
d_gene: TRBD1
j_gene: TRBJ1-2

CDR3aa: CASSPQAGGYEQYF
CDR3nt: TGTGCCAGCAGTCCCCAAGCGGGGGGCTACGAGCAGTACTTC
abundance: NA
v_gene: TRBV6-6
d_gene: TRBD2
j_gene: TRBJ2-7

CDR3aa: CASSPLQGYYEQYF
CDR3nt: TGTGCCAGCAGCCCCCTCCAGGGTTACTACGAGCAGTACTTC
abundance: NA
v_gene: TRBV9
d_gene: NA
j_gene: TRBJ2-7

CDR3aa: CASNTGTGDNSPLHF
CDR3nt: TGTGCCAGCAATACCGGGACAGGGGATAATTCACCCCTCCACTTT
abundance: NA
v_gene: TRBV28
d_gene: TRBD1
j_gene: TRBJ1-6

CDR3aa: CASSLETALLSNQPQHF
CDR3nt: TGTGCCAGCAGTTTAGAGACAGCCCTCCTTTCAAATCAGCCCCAGCATTTT
abundance: NA
v_gene: TRBV27
d_gene: NA
j_gene: TRBJ1-5

CDR3aa: CASSLLGTSGGNSYEQYF
CDR3nt: TGTGCCAGCAGTTTATTAGGGACTAGCGGGGGGAACTCCTACGAGCAGTACTTC
abundance: NA
v_gene: TRBV28
d_gene: TRBD2
j_gene: TRBJ2-7

CDR3aa: CASSGQDRPAYGYTF
CDR3nt: TGTGCCAGTAGTGGGCAGGACAGGCCGGCCTATGGCTACACCTTC
abundance: once
v_gene: TRBV19
d_gene: TRBD1
j_gene: TRBJ1-2

CDR3aa: CAWSGANSGNTIYF
CDR3nt: TGTGCCTGGAGTGGCGCCAACTCTGGAAACACCATATATTTT
abundance: NA
v_gene: TRBV30
d_gene: NA
j_gene: TRBJ1-3

CDR3aa: CASSAFSPEAFF
CDR3nt: TGTGCCAGCAGTGCGTTCAGTCCTGAAGCTTTCTTT
abundance: few
v_gene: TRBV6-4
d_gene: NA
j_gene: TRBJ1-1

CDR3aa: CAWTRRREDYGYTF
CDR3nt: TGTGCCTGGACCCGCCGGCGGGAGGACTATGGCTACACCTTC
abundance: NA
v_gene: TRBV30
d_gene: NA
j_gene: TRBJ1-2

CDR3aa: CASSSPPQGLGRTEAFF
CDR3nt: TGTGCCAGTAGCTCACCTCCCCAGGGGTTGGGAAGGACTGAAGCTTTCTTT
abundance: NA
v_gene: TRBV19
d_gene: NA
j_gene: TRBJ1-1

CDR3aa: CASSAGGIKTYEQYF
CDR3nt: TGTGCCAGCAGCGCAGGGGGTATCAAGACCTACGAGCAGTACTTC
abundance: NA
v_gene: TRBV9
d_gene: TRBD1
j_gene: TRBJ2-7

CDR3aa: CSVETATGGKLFF
CDR3nt: TGCAGCGTTGAGACCGCTACGGGTGGAAAACTGTTTTTT
abundance: NA
v_gene: TRBV29-1
d_gene: NA
j_gene: TRBJ1-4

CDR3aa: CASRWGGYNEQFF
CDR3nt: TGTGCCAGCAGGTGGGGGGGGTACAATGAGCAGTTCTTC
abundance: NA
v_gene: TRBV28
d_gene: TRBD2
j_gene: TRBJ2-1

CDR3aa: CASSAPGQGVVNGYTF
CDR3nt: TGTGCCAGCAGTGCCCCAGGACAGGGTGTAGTGAATGGCTACACCTTC
abundance: NA
v_gene: TRBV25-1
d_gene: TRBD1
j_gene: TRBJ1-2

CDR3aa: CASSLAPGNEKLFF
CDR3nt: TGCGCCAGCAGCTTGGCCCCAGGGAACGAAAAACTGTTTTTT
abundance: NA
v_gene: TRBV5-4
d_gene: NA
j_gene: TRBJ1-4

CDR3aa: CASSLVAASTDTQYF
CDR3nt: TGTGCCAGCAGCTTAGTAGCGGCTAGCACAGATACGCAGTATTTT
abundance: once
v_gene: TRBV11-3
d_gene: NA
j_gene: TRBJ2-3

CDR3aa: CSVLQGAAGELFF
CDR3nt: TGCAGCGTGCTCCAGGGGGCTGCCGGGGAGCTGTTTTTT
abundance: NA
v_gene: TRBV29-1
d_gene: TRBD1
j_gene: TRBJ2-2

CDR3aa: CASSILGNENYGYTF
CDR3nt: TGTGCCAGTAGTATATTGGGCAACGAAAACTATGGCTACACCTTC
abundance: NA
v_gene: TRBV19
d_gene: NA
j_gene: TRBJ1-2

CDR3aa: CASSFVTGDTIYF
CDR3nt: TGTGCCAGCAGCTTTGTGACAGGGGACACCATATATTTT
abundance: NA
v_gene: TRBV7-2
d_gene: TRBD1
j_gene: TRBJ1-3

CDR3aa: CSSSSGPNQPQHF
CDR3nt: TGTTCCAGCAGCTCTGGGCCTAATCAGCCCCAGCATTTT
abundance: NA
v_gene: TRBV7-9
d_gene: NA
j_gene: TRBJ1-5

CDR3aa: CASSHLPRGTGELFF
CDR3nt: TGTGCCAGCAGCCACCTACCCCGGGGCACCGGGGAGCTGTTTTTT
abundance: NA
v_gene: TRBV14
d_gene: NA
j_gene: TRBJ2-2

CDR3aa: CASSWRVALSGNTIYF
CDR3nt: TGTGCCAGCAGTTGGAGGGTGGCGTTGTCGGGAAACACCATATATTTT
abundance: NA
v_gene: TRBV5-6
d_gene: NA
j_gene: TRBJ1-3

CDR3aa: CASSAGTGGGTEAFF
CDR3nt: TGTGCCAGTAGTGCCGGGACAGGGGGCGGAACTGAAGCTTTCTTT
abundance: NA
v_gene: TRBV19
d_gene: TRBD1
j_gene: TRBJ1-1

CDR3aa: CASSHGPGQSTDTQYF
CDR3nt: TGTGCCAGCAGCCACGGCCCGGGACAGAGCACAGATACGCAGTATTTT
abundance: NA
v_gene: TRBV7-3
d_gene: TRBD1
j_gene: TRBJ2-3

CDR3aa: CASSQPGLAANEQFF
CDR3nt: TGCGCCAGCAGCCAGCCGGGACTAGCGGCCAATGAGCAGTTCTTC
abundance: NA
v_gene: TRBV4-1
d_gene: TRBD2
j_gene: TRBJ2-1

CDR3aa: CASIGPVYEQYF
CDR3nt: TGTGCCAGCATCGGTCCTGTCTACGAGCAGTACTTC
abundance: many
v_gene: TRBV13
d_gene: NA
j_gene: TRBJ2-7

CDR3aa: CASSRYSGTGYRGDNEQFF
CDR3nt: TGCGCCAGCAGCCGCTACTCCGGGACAGGGTATAGAGGTGACAATGAGCAGTTCTTC
abundance: NA
v_gene: TRBV4-3
d_gene: TRBD1
j_gene: TRBJ2-1

CDR3aa: CASSSPSGETWDTQYF
CDR3nt: TGTGCCAGCAGCTCCCCTAGCGGGGAGACTTGGGATACGCAGTATTTT
abundance: NA
v_gene: TRBV5-4
d_gene: TRBD2
j_gene: TRBJ2-3